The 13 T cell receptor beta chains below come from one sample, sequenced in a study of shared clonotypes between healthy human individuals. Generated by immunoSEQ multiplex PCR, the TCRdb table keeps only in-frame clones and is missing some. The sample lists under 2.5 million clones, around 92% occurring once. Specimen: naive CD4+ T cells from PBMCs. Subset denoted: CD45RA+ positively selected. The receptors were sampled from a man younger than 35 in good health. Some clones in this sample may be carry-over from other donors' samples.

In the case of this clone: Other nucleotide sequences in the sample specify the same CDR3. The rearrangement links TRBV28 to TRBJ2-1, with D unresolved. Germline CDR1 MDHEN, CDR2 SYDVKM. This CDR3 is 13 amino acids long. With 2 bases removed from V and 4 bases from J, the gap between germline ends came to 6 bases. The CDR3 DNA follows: TGTGCCAGCAGTTTAGTAGGATACAATGAGCAGTTCTTC. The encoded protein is CASSLVGYNEQFF.

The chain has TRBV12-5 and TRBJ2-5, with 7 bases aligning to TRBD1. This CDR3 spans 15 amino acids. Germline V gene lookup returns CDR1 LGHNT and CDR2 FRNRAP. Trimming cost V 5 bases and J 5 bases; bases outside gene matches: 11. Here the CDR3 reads CASGQEKGARETQYF. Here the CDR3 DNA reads TGTGCTAGTGGTCAGGAAAAGGGGGCGCGGGAGACCCAGTACTTC. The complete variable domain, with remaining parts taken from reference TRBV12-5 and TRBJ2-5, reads DARVTQTPRHKVTEMGQEVTMRCQPILGHNTVFWYRQTMMQGLELLAYFRNRAPLDDSGMPKDRFSAEMPDATLATLKIQPSEPRDSAVYFCASGQEKGARETQYFGPGTRLLVL.

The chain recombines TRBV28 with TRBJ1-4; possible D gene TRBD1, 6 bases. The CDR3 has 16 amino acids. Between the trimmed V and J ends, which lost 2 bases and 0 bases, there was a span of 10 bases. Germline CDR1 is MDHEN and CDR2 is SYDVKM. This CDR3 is CASSLRRGATNEKLFF. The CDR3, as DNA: TGTGCCAGCAGTTTACGCAGGGGCGCAACTAATGAAAAACTGTTTTTT.

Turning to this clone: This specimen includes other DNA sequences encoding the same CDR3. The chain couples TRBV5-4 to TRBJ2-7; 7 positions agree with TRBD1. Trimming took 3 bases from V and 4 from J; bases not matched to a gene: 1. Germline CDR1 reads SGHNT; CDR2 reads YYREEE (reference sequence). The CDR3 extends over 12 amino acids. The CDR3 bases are TGTGCCAGCAGCTCACAGGGGTACGAGCAGTACTTC. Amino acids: CASSSQGYEQYF.

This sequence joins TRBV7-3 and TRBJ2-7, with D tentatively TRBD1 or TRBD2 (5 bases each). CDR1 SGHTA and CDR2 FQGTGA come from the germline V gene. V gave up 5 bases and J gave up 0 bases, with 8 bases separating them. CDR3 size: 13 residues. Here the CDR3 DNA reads TGTGCCAGCAGCCGGGACGCCTCCTACGAGCAGTACTTC. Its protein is CASSRDASYEQYF. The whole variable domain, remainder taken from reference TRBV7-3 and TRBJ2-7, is GAGVSQTPSNKVTEKGKYVELRCDPISGHTALYWYRQSLGQGPEFLIYFQGTGAADDSGLPNDRFFAVRPEGSVSTLKIQRTERGDSAVYLCASSRDASYEQYFGPGTRLTVT.

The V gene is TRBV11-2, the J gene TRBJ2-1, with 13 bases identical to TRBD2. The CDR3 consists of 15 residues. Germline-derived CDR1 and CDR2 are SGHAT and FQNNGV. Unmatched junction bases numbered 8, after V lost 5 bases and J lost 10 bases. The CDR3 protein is CASSIRTSGREEQFF. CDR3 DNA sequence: TGTGCCAGCAGCATCAGGACTAGCGGGAGAGAAGAGCAGTTCTTC.

The CDR3 reads CASRDRGSETQYF. CDR3 DNA sequence: TGTGCCAGCCGAGACAGGGGAAGTGAGACCCAGTACTTC. The chain has TRBV7-2 and TRBJ2-5, with 8 bases identical to TRBD1. The junction had 7 bases not matched to a gene; V was cut back by 8 bases and J by 5 bases. Germline-derived CDR1 and CDR2 are SGHTA and FQGNSA. The CDR3 loop spans 13 amino acids.

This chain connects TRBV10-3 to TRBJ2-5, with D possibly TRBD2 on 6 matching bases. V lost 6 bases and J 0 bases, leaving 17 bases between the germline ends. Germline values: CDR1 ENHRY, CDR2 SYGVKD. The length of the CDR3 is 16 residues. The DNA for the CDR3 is TGTGCCATCAGCCCGGGGAGTAGCGGAGACCAAGAGACCCAGTACTTC. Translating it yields CAISPGSSGDQETQYF.

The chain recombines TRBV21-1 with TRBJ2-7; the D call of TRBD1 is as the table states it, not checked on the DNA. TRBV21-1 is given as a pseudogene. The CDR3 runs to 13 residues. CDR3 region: CASSRQGKDEQYF. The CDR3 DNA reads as TGTGCCAGCAGCAGACAGGGAAAGGACGAGCAGTACTTC.

The CDR3 loop is CASSSGQGVLTEAFF. The CDR3 region has the DNA TGTGCCAGCAGTTCGGGACAGGGCGTTCTGACTGAAGCTTTCTTT. This rearrangement joins TRBV28 to TRBJ1-1, with 9 nucleotides matching TRBD1. Trimming cost V 4 bases and J 5 bases; bases outside gene matches: 8. This CDR3 is built from 15 residues. The germline V gene encodes CDR1 MDHEN and CDR2 SYDVKM.

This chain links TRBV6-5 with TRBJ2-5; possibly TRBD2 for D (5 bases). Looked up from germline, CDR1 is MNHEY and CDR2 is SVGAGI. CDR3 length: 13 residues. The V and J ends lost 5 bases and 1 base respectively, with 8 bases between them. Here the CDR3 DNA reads TGTGCCAGCAGTCGGGGAGCCCAAGAGACCCAGTACTTC. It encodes CASSRGAQETQYF.

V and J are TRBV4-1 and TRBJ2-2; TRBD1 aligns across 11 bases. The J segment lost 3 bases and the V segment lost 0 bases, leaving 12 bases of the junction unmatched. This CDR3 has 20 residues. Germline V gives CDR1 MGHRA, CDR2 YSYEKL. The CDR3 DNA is TGCGCCAGCAGCCAAGATAGGGACAGGGGGATTGGGGTCCACACCGGGGAGCTGTTTTTT. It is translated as CASSQDRDRGIGVHTGELFF.

The DNA for the CDR3 is TGTGCCAGCAGCGACCGGTCCTATGGCTACACCTTC. This sequence encodes CASSDRSYGYTF. This sequence joins TRBV5-6 and TRBJ1-2; no clear D. The ends were cut back, 4 bases at V and 4 bases at J, with 8 bases in the middle. CDR1 is SGHDT, CDR2 YYEEEE, per germline. The CDR3 spans 12 residues.